The 21 T cell receptor beta chains below were found in one sample sequenced in a study of T cell repertoires in cytomegalovirus infection. TCRdb passed the reads through MiXCR, listing each CDR3 protein once. The sample lists roughly 80,000 distinct CDR3 sequences; more than 20% were seen once. No antigen has been assigned to these receptors. Material: CD8+ T cells from cultured PBMCs, obtained from culture after CMV antigen stimulation. These receptors were obtained from a human donor in good health (CMV status not recorded). Some clones in this sample may be carry-over from other donors' samples.

This clonotype was observed a single time. The chain's CDR3 is CASSSGGWSGGYTF. The CDR3 nucleotides read TGTGCCAGCAGCTCTGGAGGGTGGTCGGGTGGCTACACCTTC. V gene TRBV12-3 or TRBV12-4 combines with J gene TRBJ1-2; no firm D call. CDR3 length equals 14 residues. The V and J ends lost 6 bases and 7 bases respectively, with 18 bases between them.

This clonotype was detected ten times or more. This chain joins TRBV7-2 and TRBJ2-5; 9 positions agree with TRBD2. V trimming: 2 bases; J trimming: 3 bases; junction bases outside the gene matches: 7. Germline-derived CDR1 and CDR2 are SGHTA and FQGNSA. The CDR3 consists of 16 residues. The CDR3 sequence: CASSLRAGGLKETQYF. The CDR3 nucleotides are TGTGCCAGCAGCTTACGAGCGGGGGGCCTGAAAGAGACCCAGTACTTC.

To note about this clonotype: Mismatch with germline at one junction end may stem from a read error. This chain connects TRBV27 to TRBJ1-1; D perhaps matches TRBD1 (5 bases). The CDR3 runs to 11 residues. Germline CDR1 is MNHEY and CDR2 is SMNVEV (reference sequence). Here the CDR3 DNA reads TGTGCCAGCAGTTTTGGAGGGGAAGCTATCTTT. Amino acids: CASSFGGEAIF.

The rearrangement links TRBV27 to TRBJ2-1, with 11 bases lining up with TRBD2. CDR1 is MNHEY and CDR2 is SMNVEV in the germline V gene (reference sequence). J gave up 9 bases and V 4 bases, and 14 bases lay outside the gene matches. This CDR3 has 17 residues. CDR3 residues: CASSSLIAGGPRSEQFF. CDR3 bases: TGTGCCAGCAGTTCCCTTATAGCGGGAGGGCCAAGGAGTGAGCAGTTCTTC.

This chain joins TRBV4-1 and TRBJ1-3; tentative D call: TRBD1 (5 bases). The CDR3 totals 14 residues. Germline V gene sequence: CDR1 MGHRA, CDR2 YSYEKL. Between the trimmed V and J ends, which lost 3 bases and 0 bases, there was a span of 6 bases. The CDR3 coding sequence is TGCGCCAGCAGCCACGGGGGCTCTGGAAACACCATATATTTT. Its translation: CASSHGGSGNTIYF.

This clonotype has just a few counts. This chain links TRBV6-2 or TRBV6-3 with TRBJ2-7, with D possibly called TRBD1 or TRBD2 (5 bases each). V shed 0 bases and J shed 1 base, with 10 bases lying between them. Germline-derived CDR1 and CDR2 are MNHEY and SVGEGT. The length of the CDR3 is 15 residues. CDR3 sequence (DNA): TGTGCCAGCAGTTACTCTGGGGGTAGGTCCTACGAGCAGTACTTC. This sequence encodes CASSYSGGRSYEQYF.

This clonotype has more than one count but fewer than ten. The rearrangement joins TRBV19 to TRBJ2-3; no clear D gene. Germline CDR1 is LNHDA and CDR2 is SQIVND (reference sequence). The CDR3 is made up of 14 amino acids. The V gene lost 3 bases and the J gene lost 0 bases, with 7 bases spanning the gap. The CDR3 DNA is TGTGCCAGTAGTATCTCGTTGAGCACAGATACGCAGTATTTT. Amino acids: CASSISLSTDTQYF.

The chain has TRBV29-1 and TRBJ1-1; 8 bases fit TRBD1. Germline V gives CDR1 SQVTM, CDR2 ANQGSEA. The J segment lost 7 bases and the V segment lost 7 bases, leaving 11 bases of the junction unmatched. CDR3 length: 13 residues. The CDR3 spells CSAPDREWDEAFF. The DNA of the CDR3 is TGCAGCGCCCCGGACAGGGAATGGGATGAAGCTTTCTTT.

Here the CDR3 DNA reads TGTGCCAGCAGCGCCTGGGACGGGACAGGGGGCGGGGAGACCCAGTACTTC. Its translation is CASSAWDGTGGGETQYF. J is TRBJ2-5 and V is TRBV14; 12 bases align to TRBD1. Germline-derived CDR1 and CDR2 are SGHDN and FVKESK. The V and J ends lost 5 bases and 5 bases, in that order; junction bases with no gene match: 12. CDR3 size: 17 residues.

V usage is TRBV9 and J usage is TRBJ2-1, with TRBD2 as a possible D gene (6 bases). The CDR3 length is 19 residues. The ends were cut back, 0 bases at V and 0 bases at J, with 19 bases in the middle. Germline CDR1 and CDR2: SGDLS and YYNGEE. The DNA for the CDR3 is TGTGCCAGCAGCGTAGGAATTAGAAGCGGGCGGAGCTCCTACAATGAGCAGTTCTTC. Amino acid sequence: CASSVGIRSGRSSYNEQFF.

The V gene is TRBV4-1, the J gene TRBJ1-6, with D unclear. V lost 0 bases and J 7 bases, leaving 10 bases between the germline ends. The CDR3 spans 15 residues. Germline CDR1 MGHRA, CDR2 YSYEKL. The CDR3, as DNA: TGCGCCAGCAGCCAAGAAGACCTCGCAAATTCACCCCTCCACTTT. This gives the protein CASSQEDLANSPLHF.

This clonotype was detected only a few times. CDR3 region: CASNRGGGRITGELFF. The CDR3 DNA reads as TGTGCCAGCAACCGGGGGGGGGGGAGAATCACCGGGGAGCTGTTTTTT. The chain employs TRBV7-8 and TRBJ2-2, with 8 bases that match TRBD2. The CDR3 covers 16 residues. Trimming removed 7 bases from V and 4 bases from J; junction bases left unmatched: 11. Per germline, CDR1 SGHVS and CDR2 FQNEAQ.

The V call is TRBV27, the J call TRBJ2-3, with 8 bases aligning to TRBD1. V gave up 2 bases and J gave up 0 bases; unmatched junction bases: 4. From germline, CDR1 is MNHEY and CDR2 SMNVEV (reference sequence). This CDR3 comprises 16 residues. CDR3 amino acids: CASSLTTGGSTDTQYF. CDR3 nucleotides: TGTGCCAGCAGTTTAACAACAGGGGGAAGCACAGATACGCAGTATTTT.

This clonotype was seen more than once but under ten times. This chain links TRBV6-1 with TRBJ2-2, with 7 bases aligning to TRBD2. Germline CDR1 and CDR2: MNHNS and SASEGT. V was clipped by 5 bases and J by 7 bases; unmatched bases: 7. The CDR3 is 14 residues long. CDR3 in DNA: TGTGCCAGCAGTTCGGGACTAAGTGGCGGGGAGCTGTTTTTT. The encoded protein is CASSSGLSGGELFF.

This chain uses TRBV9 with TRBJ1-2, with D maybe TRBD1 (5 bases). Germline CDR1 and CDR2: SGDLS and YYNGEE. This CDR3 contains 15 residues. V lost 4 bases, J lost 0 bases, and 13 bases lay in between. DNA of the CDR3: TGTGCCAGCAGCAAAGGACAACCGACTAACTATGGCTACACCTTC. This translates into CASSKGQPTNYGYTF. The full variable domain, rest sourced from reference TRBV9 and TRBJ1-2, is DSGVTQTPKHLITATGQRVTLRCSPRSGDLSVYWYQQSLDQGLQFLIQYYNGEERAKGNILERFSAQQFPDLHSELNLSSLELGDSALYFCASSKGQPTNYGYTFGSGTRLTVV.

The chain uses TRBV9 and TRBJ1-2; 8 nucleotides agree with TRBD1. The CDR3 is made up of 13 amino acids. Germline assignment: CDR1 SGDLS and CDR2 YYNGEE. V lost 3 bases to trimming and J lost 7 bases; unmatched junction nucleotides: 5. The CDR3 DNA reads as TGTGCCAGCAGCGCCCGGACAGGGCTTGGCTACACCTTC. Translated, it gives CASSARTGLGYTF.

This clonotype was detected a few times. This chain links TRBV2 with TRBJ2-3, with D possibly matching TRBD2 (6 bases). This CDR3 has 17 amino acids. Germline CDR1 SNHLY, CDR2 FYNNEI. With 6 bases removed from V and 0 bases from J, the gap between germline ends came to 19 bases. Here the CDR3 DNA reads TGTGCCAGCAGCCGGATCTATAGCGGAACTAGCACAGATACGCAGTATTTT. It encodes CASSRIYSGTSTDTQYF.

V is TRBV4-3 and J is TRBJ2-1; 8 bases agree with TRBD1. Germline assignment: CDR1 LGHNA and CDR2 YSLEER. This CDR3 is 16 amino acids long. Germline trimming cut 0 bases from V and 3 bases from J; bases unmatched to any gene: 4. The CDR3, as DNA: TGCGCCAGCAGCCAAGAACCAGGGGGCGACTACAATGAGCAGTTCTTC. Amino acids: CASSQEPGGDYNEQFF.

This clonotype occurred a few times. The chain uses TRBV28 and TRBJ2-7, with 12 bases matching TRBD1. Germline assignment: CDR1 MDHEN and CDR2 SYDVKM. Trimming at V came to 2 bases and at J to 7 bases, leaving 3 bases not matched to a gene. CDR3 length equals 14 residues. The CDR3 is CASSLRDRGQEQYF. The CDR3 nucleotides are TGTGCCAGCAGTTTACGGGACAGGGGGCAGGAGCAGTACTTC.

A note on this clonotype: Compared with germline, one end of the junction differs, possibly owing to a read error. The gene calls are TRBV12-5 and TRBJ2-5, with D unclear. The germline CDR1 and CDR2 sequences are LGHNT and FRNRAP. The CDR3 covers 12 residues. In DNA form, the CDR3 reads TGTGCTAGTGGTTTCAGCCGAGAGATCCAGTACTTC. It codes for CASGFSREIQYF. The full variable domain, rest sourced from reference TRBV12-5 and TRBJ2-5, is DARVTQTPRHKVTEMGQEVTMRCQPILGHNTVFWYRQTMMQGLELLAYFRNRAPLDDSGMPKDRFSAEMPDATLATLKIQPSEPRDSAVYFCASGFSREIQYFGPGTRLLVL.

The chain uses TRBV12-3 or TRBV12-4 and TRBJ1-2; TRBD1 matches 9 bases. The V and J ends lost 6 bases and 7 bases, in that order; junction bases with no gene match: 6. This CDR3 spans 13 amino acids. CDR3 sequence reads: CASSTGGNGGYTF. For the CDR3, the DNA is TGTGCCAGCAGCACAGGGGGCAACGGTGGCTACACCTTC.